This T cell receptor (beta chain) derives from a study of blood T cells in healthy people across ages. Overall study: Per two T cells, about one barcoded beta molecule was captured through template switching.

Regarding the study as a whole: The study found more naive CD4+ cells and higher diversity in long-lived than aged donors.

Trimming pared 7 bases from V and 5 bases from J, leaving 15 bases between. The length of the CDR3 is 12 residues. Per the germline V gene, CDR1 is SQVTM and CDR2 is ANQGSEA. This clonotype has more than one count but fewer than ten. The antigen is unknown. Primed by a sample-barcoded 5' primer and a J-beta primer mix, a second PCR proceeded for about 6 to 11 cycles. One entry per CDR3 protein results from TCRdb running MiXCR on the 5' RACE reads. The table includes about 1.8 million distinct CDR3 sequences, less than 50% detected once. At least 5 micrograms of total RNA were extracted per sample. V gene TRBV29-1 combines with J gene TRBJ2-7; D is uncertain. Sequenced material: blood. This clonotype was obtained from a woman between 40 and 55 years old in good health. The CDR3 DNA is TGCAGCGCCTGCCCAGCGACGAACGAGCAGTACTTC. This sequence encodes CSACPATNEQYF.